The clone carrying this T cell receptor (beta chain) is labeled as medium-sized (0.01 to 0.1%). This sample stems from a study of T-cell reconstitution after alpha-beta-depleted transplantation in children. Preparing the TCRbeta library involved the use of unique molecular identifiers. TCRdb re-called the PCR reads with MiXCR, one entry per CDR3 protein. The sample contains tens of thousands of distinct CDR3 sequences, 18% of which appear only once. This receptor was identified in a male patient aged 2 to 10 who had a stem cell transplant for acute lymphoblastic leukemia, so the T cells may come from the graft donor. The starting material was PBMCs, mostly from graft donor cells, obtained 360 days after TCRalphabeta/CD19-depleted stem cell transplant.

This CDR3 is CASSNDGVPEKLFF. The CDR3 DNA is TGTGCCAGCAGTAACGACGGGGTGCCAGAAAAACTGTTTTTT. The chain couples TRBV6-6 to TRBJ1-4; D is undetermined. Deletions cut 5 bases from V and 8 bases from J, with 15 bases between. Germline CDR1 is MNHNY and CDR2 is SVGAGI (reference sequence). CDR3 length: 14 residues.